The clone carrying this T cell receptor beta chain was detected a few times. The antigen remains unidentified. The data were taken from a study of response to subunit inactivated influenza vaccine. The length of the CDR3 is 13 residues. CDR1 and CDR2 from the germline V gene are DFQATT and SNEGSKA (reference sequence). V lost 7 bases and J 0 bases, leaving 12 bases between the germline ends. Study-wide results and limits: Authors suggested each seasonal influenza vaccination recruits few new T cells.

TCRdb used MiXCR to reprocess the RT-PCR reads, holding one entry per CDR3 protein. The sample records 500,000 to 650,000 distinct CDR3 sequences, approximately 7.7% being singletons. V usage is TRBV20-1 and J usage is TRBJ1-2; D is ambiguous. The material sequenced was PBMCs from blood, taken 23 months after vaccination. This receptor was taken from a man aged 45 to 70 who received an inactivated influenza vaccine. This chain's CDR3 is CSGYSPANYGYTF. In DNA, the CDR3 is TGCAGTGGTTACAGCCCAGCTAACTATGGCTACACCTTC.